The clone carrying this T cell receptor (beta chain) was seen a handful of times. No antigen is known for it. It may be a read error: a sequence one base away is much more abundant. Unique molecular identifiers were present on cDNA, and template switching added a universal primer site. TCRdb re-called the 5' RACE reads with MiXCR, one entry per CDR3 protein. The sample holds about 340,000 distinct CDR3 sequences; 9% to 15% are singletons and the top ten take approximately 7.6%. The data belong to a study of identical twins. Only healthy Caucasians were included as donors. Findings of the study overall: A lower insertion count was a feature of abundant cord blood beta clonotypes, with no such feature in memory repertoires. One should note that invariant MAIT and iNKT cells could partly confound zero-insertion analyses.

Germline V gene sequence: CDR1 SGHDN, CDR2 FVKESK. The CDR3 runs 12 residues. V lost 5 bases and J 4 bases, leaving 6 bases between the germline ends. This sample was also put to use in a study of yellow fever vaccine responses in identical twins.

Sequencing was performed on CD8+ T cells sorted from blood. The sequence came from a woman aged 18-29 years in good health. The rearrangement joins TRBV14 to TRBJ1-5; D not resolved. Written as DNA, the CDR3 is TGTGCCAGCAGCGAGTGGAATCAGCCCCAGCATTTT. Residues: CASSEWNQPQHF.